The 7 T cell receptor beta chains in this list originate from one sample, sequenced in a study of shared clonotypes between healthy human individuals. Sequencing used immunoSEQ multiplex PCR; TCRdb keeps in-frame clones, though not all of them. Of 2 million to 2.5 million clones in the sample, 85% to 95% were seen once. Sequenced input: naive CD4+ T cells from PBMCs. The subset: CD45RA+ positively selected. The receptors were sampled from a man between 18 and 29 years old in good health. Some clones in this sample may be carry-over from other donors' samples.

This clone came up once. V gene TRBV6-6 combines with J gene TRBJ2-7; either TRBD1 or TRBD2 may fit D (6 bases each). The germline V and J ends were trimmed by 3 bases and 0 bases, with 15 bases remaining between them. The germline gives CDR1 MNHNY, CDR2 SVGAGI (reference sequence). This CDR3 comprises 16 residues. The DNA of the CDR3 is TGTGCCAGCAGTTATAATCGGGAGACAGGCTCCTACGAGCAGTACTTC. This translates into CASSYNRETGSYEQYF.

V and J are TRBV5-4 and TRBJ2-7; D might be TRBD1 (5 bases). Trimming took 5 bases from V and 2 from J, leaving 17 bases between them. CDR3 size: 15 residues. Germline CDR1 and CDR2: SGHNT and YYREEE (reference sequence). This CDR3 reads CASSPSGPGAYEQYF. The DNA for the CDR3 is TGTGCCAGCAGTCCCTCAGGGCCTGGGGCCTACGAGCAGTACTTC.

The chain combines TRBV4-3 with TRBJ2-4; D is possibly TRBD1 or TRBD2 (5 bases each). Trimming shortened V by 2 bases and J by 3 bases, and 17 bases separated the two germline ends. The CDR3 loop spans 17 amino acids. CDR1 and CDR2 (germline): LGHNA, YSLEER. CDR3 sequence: CASSQSLSPGGKNIQYF. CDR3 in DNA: TGCGCCAGCAGCCAATCCCTAAGTCCTGGGGGCAAAAACATTCAGTACTTC.

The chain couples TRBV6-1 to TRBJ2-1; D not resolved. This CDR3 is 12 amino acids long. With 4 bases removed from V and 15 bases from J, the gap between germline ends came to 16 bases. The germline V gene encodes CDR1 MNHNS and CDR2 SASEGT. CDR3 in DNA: TGTGCCAGCAGTGCCCATACAAGAGGCGCGTTCTTC. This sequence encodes CASSAHTRGAFF.

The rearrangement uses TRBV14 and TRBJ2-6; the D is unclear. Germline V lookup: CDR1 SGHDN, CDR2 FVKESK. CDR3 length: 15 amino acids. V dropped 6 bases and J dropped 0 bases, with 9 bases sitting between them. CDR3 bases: TGTGCCAGCAGGCTTTGGATCTCTGGGGCCAACGTCCTGACTTTC. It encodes CASRLWISGANVLTF.

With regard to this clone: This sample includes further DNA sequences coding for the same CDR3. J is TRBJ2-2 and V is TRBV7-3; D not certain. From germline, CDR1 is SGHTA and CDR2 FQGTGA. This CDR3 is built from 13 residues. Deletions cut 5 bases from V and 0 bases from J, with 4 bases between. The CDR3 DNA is TGTGCCAGCAGCCCATCGAACACCGGGGAGCTGTTTTTT. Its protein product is CASSPSNTGELFF.

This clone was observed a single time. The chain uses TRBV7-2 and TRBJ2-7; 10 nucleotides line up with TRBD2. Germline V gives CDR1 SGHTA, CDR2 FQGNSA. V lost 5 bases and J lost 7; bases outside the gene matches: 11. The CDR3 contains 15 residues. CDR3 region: CASSPALAGAGEQYF. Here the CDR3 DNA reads TGTGCCAGCAGCCCGGCCCTAGCGGGAGCGGGAGAGCAGTACTTC. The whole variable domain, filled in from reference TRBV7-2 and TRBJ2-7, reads GAGVSQSPSNKVTEKGKDVELRCDPISGHTALYWYRQSLGQGLEFLIYFQGNSAPDKSGLPSDRFSAERTGGSVSTLTIQRTQQEDSAVYLCASSPALAGAGEQYFGPGTRLTVT.